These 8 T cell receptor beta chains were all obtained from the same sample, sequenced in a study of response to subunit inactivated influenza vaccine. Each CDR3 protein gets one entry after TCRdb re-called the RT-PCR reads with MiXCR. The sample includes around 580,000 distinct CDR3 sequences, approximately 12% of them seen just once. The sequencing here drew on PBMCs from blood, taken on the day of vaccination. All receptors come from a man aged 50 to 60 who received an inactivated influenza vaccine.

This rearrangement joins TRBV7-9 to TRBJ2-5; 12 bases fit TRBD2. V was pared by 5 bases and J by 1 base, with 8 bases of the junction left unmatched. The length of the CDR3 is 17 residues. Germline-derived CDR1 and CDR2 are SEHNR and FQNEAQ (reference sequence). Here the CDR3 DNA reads TGTGCCAGCAGCCCACAGACTAGCGGGAGATCCCAAGAGACCCAGTACTTC. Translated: CASSPQTSGRSQETQYF.

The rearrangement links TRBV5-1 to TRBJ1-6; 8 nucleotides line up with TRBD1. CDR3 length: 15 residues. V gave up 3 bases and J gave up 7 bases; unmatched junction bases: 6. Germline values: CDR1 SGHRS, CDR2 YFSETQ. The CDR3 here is CASSSMTGENSPLHF. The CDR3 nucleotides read TGCGCCAGCAGCTCAATGACAGGGGAGAATTCACCCCTCCACTTT.

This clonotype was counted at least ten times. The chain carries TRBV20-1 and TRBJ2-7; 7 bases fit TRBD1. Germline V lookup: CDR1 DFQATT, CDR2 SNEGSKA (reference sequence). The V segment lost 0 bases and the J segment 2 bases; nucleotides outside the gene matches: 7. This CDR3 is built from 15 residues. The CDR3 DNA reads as TGCAGTGCTAGAGATGTAACAGGGGACCCCTACGAGCAGTACTTC. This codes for CSARDVTGDPYEQYF.

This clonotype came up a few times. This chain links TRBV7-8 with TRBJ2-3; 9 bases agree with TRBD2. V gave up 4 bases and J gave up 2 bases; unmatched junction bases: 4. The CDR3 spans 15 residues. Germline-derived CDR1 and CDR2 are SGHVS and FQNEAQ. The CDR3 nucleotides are TGTGCCAGCAGCTATAGCGGGGGCTACACAGATACGCAGTATTTT. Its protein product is CASSYSGGYTDTQYF.

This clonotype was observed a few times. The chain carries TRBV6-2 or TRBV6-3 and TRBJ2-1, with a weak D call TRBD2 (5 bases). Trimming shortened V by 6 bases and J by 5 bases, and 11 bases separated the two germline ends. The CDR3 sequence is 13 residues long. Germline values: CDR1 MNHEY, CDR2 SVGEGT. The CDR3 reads CASSLMRDNEQFF. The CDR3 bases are TGTGCCAGCAGCTTAATGAGGGACAATGAGCAGTTCTTC.

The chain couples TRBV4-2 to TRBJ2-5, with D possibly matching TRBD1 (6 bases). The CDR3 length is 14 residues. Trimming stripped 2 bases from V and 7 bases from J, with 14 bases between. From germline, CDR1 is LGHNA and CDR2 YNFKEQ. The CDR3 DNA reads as TGTGCCAGCAGCCAATGGGGACAAGGCGCGACCCAGTACTTC. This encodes CASSQWGQGATQYF.

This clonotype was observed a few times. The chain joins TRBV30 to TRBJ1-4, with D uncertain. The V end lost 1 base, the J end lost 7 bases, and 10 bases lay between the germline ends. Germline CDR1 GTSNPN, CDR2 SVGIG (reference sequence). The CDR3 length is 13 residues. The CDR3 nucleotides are TGTGCCTGGAGTGATGGCCTGACTGAAAAACTGTTTTTT. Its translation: CAWSDGLTEKLFF.

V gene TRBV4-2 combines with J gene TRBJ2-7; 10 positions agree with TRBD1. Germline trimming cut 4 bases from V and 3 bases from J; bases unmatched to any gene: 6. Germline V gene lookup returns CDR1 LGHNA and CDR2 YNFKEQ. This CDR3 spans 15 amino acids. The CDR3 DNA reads TGTGCCAGCAGCCCACACCGGGACAGGGGCTACGAGCAGTACTTC. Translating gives CASSPHRDRGYEQYF.